A selection of T cell receptor beta chains follows, all from one sample in a study of patients and donors after allogeneic stem cell transplantation. Via MiXCR, TCRdb re-called the RT-PCR reads, giving one row per CDR3 protein. This table holds 87,000 or so distinct CDR3 sequences, approximately 5.2% found once. Material: blood, either unsorted or a sorted T cell fraction (not recorded which). These receptors were collected from a human donor who was either an allogeneic HSCT recipient or a stem cell or donor lymphocyte infusion donor (not recorded which). It is not recorded whose cells these are; they may come from a transplant donor. The CDR3 runs from the conserved cysteine through the conserved F or W. A D gene is named only where the DNA matches it firmly. Clone size appears in some rows only: once, few, many, or a class for an expanded clone.

d_call	v_call	clone_size	j_call	cdr3_aa	cdr3_nt
NA	TRBV15	few	TRBJ2-7	CATSPNRENTYEQYF	TGTGCCACCAGTCCCAACCGGGAAAATACCTACGAGCAGTACTTC
TRBD1	TRBV6-1	many	TRBJ1-2	CASIPLRGTGGYGYTF	TGTGCCAGCATCCCGCTTCGGGGGACAGGGGGCTATGGCTACACCTTC
NA	TRBV5-1	many	TRBJ1-3	CASSLSGTGNTIYF	TGCGCCAGCAGCTTATCAGGGACTGGAAACACCATATATTTT
NA	TRBV24-1	many	TRBJ2-3	CATSDLMGSTDTQYF	TGTGCCACCAGTGATCTAATGGGGAGCACAGATACGCAGTATTTT
TRBD2	TRBV5-1	few	TRBJ2-1	CASSLASGGSFINEQFF	TGCGCCAGCAGCTTGGCCTCCGGGGGGAGCTTCATCAATGAGCAGTTCTTC
TRBD1	TRBV4-2	many	TRBJ1-5	CASSHDGAGGFGNQPQHF	TGTGCCAGCAGCCACGACGGGGCAGGGGGTTTTGGCAATCAGCCCCAGCATTTT
TRBD2	TRBV5-1	many	TRBJ2-1	CASSFYQVAGVDYNEQFF	TGCGCCAGCAGCTTCTATCAGGTAGCGGGAGTTGACTACAATGAGCAGTTCTTC
NA	TRBV20-1	NA	TRBJ2-7	CSAPSSSSNPAEQYF	TGCAGTGCTCCCTCGTCTAGTTCAAACCCAGCCGAGCAGTACTTC
NA	TRBV20-1	NA	TRBJ1-2	CSAGPPGQGHYGYTF	TGCAGTGCTGGCCCCCCGGGGCAGGGCCACTATGGCTACACCTTC
NA	TRBV9	many	TRBJ2-5	CASSVPVARETQYF	TGTGCCAGCAGCGTACCCGTAGCACGGGAGACCCAGTACTTC
TRBD2	TRBV10-3	many	TRBJ2-5	CAISSGLAETQYF	TGTGCCATCAGTTCCGGACTAGCAGAGACCCAGTACTTC
TRBD2	TRBV29-1	many	TRBJ2-1	CSVASGRALYNEQFF	TGCAGCGTCGCCAGCGGGAGGGCCCTCTACAATGAGCAGTTCTTC
NA	TRBV11-1	many	TRBJ1-1	CASSLAQVNTEAFF	TGTGCCAGCAGCCTGGCACAGGTGAACACTGAAGCTTTCTTT
TRBD2	TRBV4-2	many	TRBJ2-1	CASSQEGSGRDNEQFF	TGTGCCAGCAGCCAAGAGGGTAGCGGGAGGGACAATGAGCAGTTCTTC
NA	TRBV5-5	NA	TRBJ1-5	CASSLVGEWNQPQHF	TGTGCCAGCAGCTTGGTTGGAGAATGGAATCAGCCCCAGCATTTT
TRBD2	TRBV30	NA	TRBJ2-7	CAFQREGHEQYF	TGTGCATTCCAGCGGGAGGGCCACGAGCAGTACTTC
TRBD2	TRBV12-3/TRBV12-4	many	TRBJ2-3	CASSVTSGGPGGTDTQYF	TGTGCCAGCAGCGTAACTAGCGGGGGGCCGGGGGGCACAGATACGCAGTATTTT
NA	TRBV11-2	few	TRBJ2-7	CASSLGRARTYEQYF	TGTGCCAGCAGCTTAGGCAGGGCCAGAACCTACGAGCAGTACTTC
NA	TRBV5-4	NA	TRBJ2-7	CASSVGSARIYEQYF	TGTGCCAGCAGCGTAGGGAGCGCGAGGATTTACGAGCAGTACTTC
NA	TRBV20-1	NA	TRBJ1-5	CSARDSKETRAQPQHF	TGCAGTGCTAGAGATAGTAAGGAGACACGCGCCCAGCCCCAGCATTTT